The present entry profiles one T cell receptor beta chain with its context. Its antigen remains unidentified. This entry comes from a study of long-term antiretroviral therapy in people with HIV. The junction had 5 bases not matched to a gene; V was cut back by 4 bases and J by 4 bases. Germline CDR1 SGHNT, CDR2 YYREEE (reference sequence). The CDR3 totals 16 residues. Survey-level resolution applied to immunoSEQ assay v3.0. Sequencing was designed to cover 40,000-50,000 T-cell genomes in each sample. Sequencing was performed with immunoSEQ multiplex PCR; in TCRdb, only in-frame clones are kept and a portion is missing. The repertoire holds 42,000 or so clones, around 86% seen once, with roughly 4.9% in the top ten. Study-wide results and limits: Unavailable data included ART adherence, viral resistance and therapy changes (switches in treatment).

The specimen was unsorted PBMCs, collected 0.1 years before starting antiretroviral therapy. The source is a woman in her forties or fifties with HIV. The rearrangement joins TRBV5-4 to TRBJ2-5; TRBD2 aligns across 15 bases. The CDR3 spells CASSLRTSGGAETQYF. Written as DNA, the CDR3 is TGTGCCAGCAGCCTGAGGACTAGCGGGGGGGCAGAGACCCAGTACTTC.